The 30 T cell receptor beta chains given below trace back to one sample, sequenced in a study of CD8 T cells in ankylosing spondylitis. In TCRdb, the 5' RACE reads were re-called with MiXCR into one record per CDR3 protein. The sample lists 85,000 to 100,000 distinct CDR3 sequences, 8.8% occurring once. Material: blood, either unsorted or a sorted T cell fraction (not recorded which). These receptors were collected from a male donor with ankylosing spondylitis or in good health (not recorded which).

This clonotype was seen repeatedly, ten times or more. The rearrangement joins TRBV20-1 to TRBJ1-1, with D maybe TRBD1 (5 bases). CDR1 is DFQATT, CDR2 SNEGSKA, per germline (reference sequence). This CDR3 comprises 13 residues. V was trimmed by 0 bases and J by 6 bases, leaving 11 bases between them. The CDR3 nucleotides are TGCAGTGCTAGAGATACACGGGGCCCTGAAGCTTTCTTT. This sequence encodes CSARDTRGPEAFF.

This clonotype was picked up a small number of times. J is TRBJ2-5 and V is TRBV28, with TRBD2 identical over 8 bases. The germline gives CDR1 MDHEN, CDR2 SYDVKM. The length of the CDR3 is 15 residues. V lost 6 bases, J lost 4 bases, and 10 bases stayed unmatched. CDR3 protein: CASRLRAGVVETQYF. The CDR3 region has the DNA TGTGCCAGCAGGCTCCGAGCGGGGGTAGTAGAGACCCAGTACTTC.

This clonotype has at least ten counts. The V and J genes are TRBV2 and TRBJ1-1; 9 nucleotides match TRBD1. The CDR3 has 18 residues. V was pared by 6 bases and J by 1 base, with 15 bases of the junction left unmatched. Per germline, CDR1 SNHLY and CDR2 FYNNEI. The CDR3 protein is CASSPVTGGLSGNTEAFF. The CDR3, as DNA: TGTGCCAGCAGCCCTGTGACAGGGGGGTTGAGTGGGAACACTGAAGCTTTCTTT.

The sample holds many counts of this clonotype. The V call is TRBV12-3 or TRBV12-4, the J call TRBJ1-2, with D unclear. This CDR3 has 14 amino acids. Between the trimmed V and J ends, which lost 4 bases and 3 bases, there was a span of 12 bases. CDR3 bases: TGTGCCAGCAGTTCAAGGGTCGCAGACTATGGCTACACCTTC. Amino acids: CASSSRVADYGYTF.

With regard to this clonotype: This may be a read error: a much more frequent sequence differs by one nucleotide. The chain joins TRBV23-1 to TRBJ2-3; the D is unclear. TRBV23-1 is identified as an open reading frame with a role that is uncertain. The V and J ends lost 7 bases and 4 bases respectively, with 9 bases between them. The CDR3 runs to 12 residues. CDR3 protein: CASTSAPDTQYF. The CDR3, as DNA: TGCGCCAGCACCTCGGCTCCAGATACGCAGTATTTT.

The table lists this clonotype with many counts. The chain uses TRBV20-1 and TRBJ1-5; 7 bases agree with TRBD1. The CDR3 is 16 residues long. Per germline, CDR1 DFQATT and CDR2 SNEGSKA (reference sequence). The ends lost 0 bases at V and 6 bases at J; junction bases unmatched: 11. CDR3: CSARDQGEVSGQPQHF. The CDR3 nucleotides are TGCAGTGCTAGAGATCAGGGGGAAGTATCCGGTCAGCCCCAGCATTTT.

This clonotype has just a few counts. This chain joins TRBV28 and TRBJ2-7, with D maybe TRBD1 (6 bases). Germline-derived CDR1 and CDR2 are MDHEN and SYDVKM. The CDR3 runs 15 residues. Deletions cut 5 bases from V and 4 bases from J, with 18 bases between. Written as DNA, the CDR3 is TGTGCCAGCAGTGAAACACAGGGTAGTAGGTACGAGCAGTACTTC. The encoded protein is CASSETQGSRYEQYF.

This clonotype was seen ten or more times. The chain uses TRBV30 and TRBJ2-3; D not resolved. V was trimmed by 0 bases and J by 3 bases, leaving 10 bases between them. This CDR3 has 14 amino acids. CDR1 GTSNPN and CDR2 SVGIG come from the germline V gene (reference sequence). This CDR3 reads CAWSVLQWTDTQYF. The CDR3 DNA reads as TGTGCCTGGAGTGTACTTCAATGGACAGATACGCAGTATTTT.

There are many counts of this clonotype. V is TRBV2 and J is TRBJ2-3; unclear D gene. This CDR3 contains 14 residues. From germline, CDR1 is SNHLY and CDR2 FYNNEI. Deletions cut 3 bases from V and 0 bases from J, with 7 bases between. DNA of the CDR3: TGTGCCAGCAGTGATCGGATAAGCACAGATACGCAGTATTTT. Its protein is CASSDRISTDTQYF.

The chain has TRBV19 and TRBJ1-1; 10 bases match TRBD1. The V gene's germline CDR1 is LNHDA and CDR2 SQIVND (reference sequence). V trimming: 4 bases; J trimming: 5 bases; junction bases outside the gene matches: 10. CDR3 length: 16 residues. The CDR3 DNA is TGTGCCAGTAGTACGATCCTCGGGACAGGGGAGACTGAAGCTTTCTTT. It translates to CASSTILGTGETEAFF.

The sample holds a few counts of this clonotype. This rearrangement joins TRBV6-1 to TRBJ2-7; 7 bases align to TRBD1. The CDR3 consists of 14 residues. V shed 6 bases, J shed 0 bases, and the junction held 5 bases outside the gene matches. From germline, CDR1 is MNHNS and CDR2 SASEGT. CDR3: CASSDRQGSYEQYF. The CDR3 nucleotides read TGTGCCAGCAGCGACCGACAGGGCTCCTACGAGCAGTACTTC.

This clonotype was detected many times. The V gene is TRBV24-1, the J gene TRBJ2-3; D assignment may be TRBD1 or TRBD2 (6 bases each). The V gene lost 4 bases and the J gene lost 0 bases, with 13 bases spanning the gap. The CDR3 is 16 amino acids. Germline CDR1 reads KGHDR; CDR2 reads SFDVKD. This chain's CDR3 is CATSDPGGRSTDTQYF. CDR3 nucleotide sequence: TGTGCCACCAGTGACCCCGGGGGCCGTAGCACAGATACGCAGTATTTT.

The CDR3 bases are TGTGCCAGCAGAAGGGGACAGGGGGCCGGCGAGCAGTACTTC. It codes for CASRRGQGAGEQYF. This chain uses TRBV3-1 with TRBJ2-7; 12 bases are shared with TRBD1. The CDR3 totals 14 residues. The V segment lost 6 bases and the J segment 6 bases; nucleotides outside the gene matches: 6. Germline CDR1 and CDR2: LGHDT and YNNKEL (reference sequence).

This clonotype was counted ten times or more. The chain employs TRBV12-3 or TRBV12-4 and TRBJ2-3; D unclear. The V end lost 4 bases, the J end lost 6 bases, and 14 bases lay between the germline ends. This CDR3 is 14 amino acids long. The CDR3 nucleotides are TGTGCCAGCAGTTCTAGACCGCCGCACGATACGCAGTATTTT. This sequence encodes CASSSRPPHDTQYF.

The J gene is TRBJ2-3, the V gene TRBV3-1, with 8 nucleotides matching TRBD2. The CDR3 extends over 17 amino acids. V lost 7 bases and J lost 4; bases outside the gene matches: 16. Germline CDR1 reads LGHDT; CDR2 reads YNNKEL (reference sequence). The CDR3, as DNA: TGTGCCAGCACCCCTCAGTGGTCGGGAGGGCCTTCAGATACGCAGTATTTT. It specifies CASTPQWSGGPSDTQYF.

This clonotype was detected only a few times. The CDR3 region has the DNA TGCGCCAGCAGCTTTGAGGGACAAAGCTCCTACAATGAGCAGTTCTTC. Translated: CASSFEGQSSYNEQFF. The chain recombines TRBV5-1 with TRBJ2-1; TRBD1 might be the D (6 bases). The CDR3 runs 16 residues. V was clipped by 2 bases and J by 0 bases, with 12 bases between them. In germline, CDR1 is SGHRS, CDR2 YFSETQ. Drawing the rest from reference TRBV5-1 and TRBJ2-1, the complete variable domain is KAGVTQTPRYLIKTRGQQVTLSCSPISGHRSVSWYQQTPGQGLQFLFEYFSETQRNKGNFPGRFSGRQFSNSRSEMNVSTLELGDSALYLCASSFEGQSSYNEQFFGPGTRLTVL.

This clonotype was detected ten times or more. The CDR3 spells CASSPWGANTGELFF. For the CDR3, the DNA is TGTGCCAGCAGCCCGTGGGGGGCCAACACCGGGGAGCTGTTTTTT. V and J are TRBV7-2 and TRBJ2-2; D could derive from TRBD1 or TRBD2 (6 bases each). The CDR3 contains 15 residues. The germline V gene encodes CDR1 SGHTA and CDR2 FQGNSA. Trimming pared 5 bases from V and 2 bases from J, leaving 12 bases between.

The sample holds a few counts of this clonotype. The V call is TRBV7-9, the J call TRBJ2-1; D possibly corresponds to TRBD2 (5 bases). V lost 7 bases to trimming and J lost 5 bases, with 21 bases between them. Germline V gene data show CDR1 as SEHNR and CDR2 as FQNEAQ (reference sequence). The CDR3 is 16 amino acids. The CDR3 nucleotides are TGTGCCAGCACCGATAATACCGGCGGGCCCCACAATGAGCAGTTCTTC. It translates to CASTDNTGGPHNEQFF.

This clonotype has at least ten counts. The CDR3 region has the DNA TGTGCCAGCAGCCCGGGGGGTTGGCAAGAGACCCAGTACTTC. Its translation: CASSPGGWQETQYF. The chain is built from TRBV6-6 and TRBJ2-5; 7 bases align to TRBD2. This CDR3 has 14 residues. From germline, CDR1 is MNHNY and CDR2 SVGAGI (reference sequence). J lost 2 bases, V lost 6 bases, and 6 bases had no gene match.

This clonotype was seen at least ten times. V usage is TRBV5-5 and J usage is TRBJ1-2; maybe TRBD1 (5 bases). CDR3 length: 15 amino acids. V was shortened by 0 bases and J by 8 bases, with 17 bases between the two germline ends. From germline, CDR1 is SGHKS and CDR2 YYEKEE (reference sequence). The CDR3 DNA reads as TGTGCCAGCAGCTTGGAGGGGATAGGTTCGTGGGGCTACACCTTC. Its translation is CASSLEGIGSWGYTF.

Many counts were recorded for this clonotype. V is TRBV20-1 and J is TRBJ2-3, with 7 bases that match TRBD2. This CDR3 is 13 amino acids long. Germline V gives CDR1 DFQATT, CDR2 SNEGSKA (reference sequence). V was pared by 0 bases and J by 7 bases, with 4 bases of the junction left unmatched. The CDR3 DNA follows: TGCAGTGCTAGAGACCTGGGAGGGCATACGCAGTATTTT. Its protein product is CSARDLGGHTQYF.

This clonotype has a count of ten or more. J is TRBJ2-5 and V is TRBV29-1; 7 bases are shared with TRBD2. Germline assignment: CDR1 SQVTM and CDR2 ANQGSEA. This CDR3 spans 13 amino acids. Trimming cost V 6 bases and J 5 bases; bases outside gene matches: 9. The CDR3 sequence is CSVSGTIGETQYF. Written as DNA, the CDR3 is TGCAGCGTGTCCGGGACTATCGGCGAGACCCAGTACTTC.

Only a few counts were recorded for this clonotype. V is TRBV10-3 and J is TRBJ2-3, with D possibly matching TRBD1 (5 bases). The CDR3 covers 14 residues. The V and J ends lost 3 bases and 0 bases respectively, with 7 bases between them. CDR1 and CDR2 (germline): ENHRY, SYGVKD. Here the CDR3 reads CAISEGVSTDTQYF. The CDR3 nucleotides read TGTGCCATCAGTGAAGGGGTCAGCACAGATACGCAGTATTTT.

This clonotype was seen more than once but under ten times. V is TRBV5-1 and J is TRBJ2-7; TRBD1 matches 8 bases. With V trimmed by 1 base and J by 2 bases, 5 bases remained unmatched. CDR3 size: 15 residues. In germline, CDR1 is SGHRS, CDR2 YFSETQ. Here the CDR3 reads CASSLSTGGPYEQYF. For the CDR3, the DNA is TGCGCCAGCAGCTTGAGCACAGGGGGTCCCTACGAGCAGTACTTC.

This clonotype was seen at least ten times. This chain joins TRBV20-1 and TRBJ2-3; D gene ambiguous. This CDR3 is built from 14 residues. The germline CDR1 and CDR2 sequences are DFQATT and SNEGSKA (reference sequence). Trimming shortened V by 6 bases and J by 1 base, and 14 bases separated the two germline ends. CDR3 amino acids: CSALQPQRTDTQYF. The CDR3 DNA reads as TGCAGTGCCCTACAACCTCAGCGCACAGATACGCAGTATTTT.

This clonotype appeared many times. The J gene is TRBJ2-7, the V gene TRBV29-1; no definite D call. This CDR3 has 13 amino acids. Germline CDR1 reads SQVTM; CDR2 reads ANQGSEA. V was clipped by 4 bases and J by 0 bases, with 10 bases between them. CDR3 amino acids: CSVGTGTSYEQYF. The CDR3 nucleotides are TGCAGCGTTGGGACCGGCACCTCCTACGAGCAGTACTTC.

This clonotype was seen at least ten times. The rearrangement joins TRBV20-1 to TRBJ2-3; D is unresolved. Trimming shortened V by 3 bases and J by 6 bases, and 7 bases separated the two germline ends. The germline gives CDR1 DFQATT, CDR2 SNEGSKA (reference sequence). This CDR3 has 11 amino acids. The CDR3: CSASLVDTQYF. CDR3 DNA sequence: TGCAGTGCTAGCCTTGTTGATACGCAGTATTTT.

The chain links TRBV14 to TRBJ2-1; 13 bases are shared with TRBD2. This CDR3 has 17 residues. With V trimmed by 2 bases and J by 12 bases, 13 bases remained unmatched. Germline V gene data show CDR1 as SGHDN and CDR2 as FVKESK. Written as DNA, the CDR3 is TGTGCCAGCAGCCAAAGGGACCCGGGACTAGCGGGGATTTGGCAGTTCTTC. It specifies CASSQRDPGLAGIWQFF.

This clonotype was detected many times. The chain has TRBV20-1 and TRBJ2-4; tentatively, D is TRBD2 (5 bases). Trimming stripped 6 bases from V and 6 bases from J, with 18 bases between. The CDR3 consists of 14 residues. CDR1 is DFQATT, CDR2 SNEGSKA, per germline (reference sequence). In DNA form, the CDR3 reads TGCAGTGCGTTCACCCCCAGCGGCTTAAACATTCAGTACTTC. Translated: CSAFTPSGLNIQYF.

This clonotype was seen repeatedly, ten times or more. V and J are TRBV11-3 and TRBJ2-1, with TRBD1 as a possible D gene (5 bases). Looked up from germline, CDR1 is SGHNT and CDR2 is YENEEA. The V and J ends lost 2 bases and 9 bases respectively, with 11 bases between them. The length of the CDR3 is 13 residues. CDR3 sequence: CASSLMGLTEQFF. The CDR3, as DNA: TGTGCCAGCAGCTTAATGGGGCTCACTGAGCAGTTCTTC. The full variable domain, its missing parts supplied by reference TRBV11-3 and TRBJ2-1, is EAGVVQSPRYKIIEKKQPVAFWCNPISGHNTLYWYLQNLGQGPELLIRYENEEAVDDSQLPKDRFSAERLKGVDSTLKIQPAELGDSAVYLCASSLMGLTEQFFGPGTRLTVL.